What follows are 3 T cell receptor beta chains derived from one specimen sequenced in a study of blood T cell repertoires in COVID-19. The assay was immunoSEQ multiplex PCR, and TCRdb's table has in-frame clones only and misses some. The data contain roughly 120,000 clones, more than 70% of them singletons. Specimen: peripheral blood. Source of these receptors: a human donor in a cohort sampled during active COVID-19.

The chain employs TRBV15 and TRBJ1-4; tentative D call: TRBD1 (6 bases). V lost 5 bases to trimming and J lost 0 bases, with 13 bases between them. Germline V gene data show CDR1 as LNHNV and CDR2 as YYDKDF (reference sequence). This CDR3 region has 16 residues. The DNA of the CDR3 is TGTGCCACCAGCGAGCGGGACACCACAACTAATGAAAAACTGTTTTTT. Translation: CATSERDTTTNEKLFF.

In nucleotides, the CDR3 is TGTGCCAGCAGTTTAACTAGCGGCGACGAGCAGTACTTC. Translation: CASSLTSGDEQYF. The chain has TRBV6-2 or TRBV6-3 and TRBJ2-7; 8 bases map to TRBD2. Per germline, CDR1 MNHEY and CDR2 SVGEGT. The V segment lost 4 bases and the J segment 5 bases; nucleotides outside the gene matches: 4. The CDR3 extends over 13 amino acids.

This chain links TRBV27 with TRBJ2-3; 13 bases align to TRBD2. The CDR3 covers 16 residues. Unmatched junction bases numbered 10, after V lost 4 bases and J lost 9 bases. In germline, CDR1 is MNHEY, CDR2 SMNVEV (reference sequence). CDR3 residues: CASSSWTSGRIGTQYF. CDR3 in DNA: TGTGCCAGCAGTTCCTGGACTAGCGGGAGAATTGGCACGCAGTATTTT.